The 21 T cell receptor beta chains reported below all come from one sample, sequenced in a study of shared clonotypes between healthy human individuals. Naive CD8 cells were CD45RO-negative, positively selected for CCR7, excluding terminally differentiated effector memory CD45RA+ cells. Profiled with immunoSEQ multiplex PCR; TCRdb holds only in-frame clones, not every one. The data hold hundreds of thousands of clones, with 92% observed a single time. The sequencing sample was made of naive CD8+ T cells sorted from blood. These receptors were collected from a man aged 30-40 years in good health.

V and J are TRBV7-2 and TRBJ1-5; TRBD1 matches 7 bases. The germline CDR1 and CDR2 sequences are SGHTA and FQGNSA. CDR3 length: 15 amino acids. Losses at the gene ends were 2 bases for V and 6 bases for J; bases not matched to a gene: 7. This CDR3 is CASSLRGGDAQPQHF. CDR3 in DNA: TGTGCCAGCAGCTTAAGAGGGGGCGATGCTCAGCCCCAGCATTTT.

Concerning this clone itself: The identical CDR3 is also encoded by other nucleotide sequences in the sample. CDR3 sequence reads: CASSLRYEQYF. For the CDR3, the DNA is TGTGCCAGCAGTTTAAGATACGAGCAGTACTTC. The V and J genes are TRBV28 and TRBJ2-7; D not resolved. Germline assignment: CDR1 MDHEN and CDR2 SYDVKM. CDR3 length: 11 amino acids. Deletions cut 2 bases from V and 4 bases from J, with 3 bases between. Drawing the rest from reference TRBV28 and TRBJ2-7, the complete variable domain is DVKVTQSSRYLVKRTGEKVFLECVQDMDHENMFWYRQDPGLGLRLIYFSYDVKMKEKGDIPEGYSVSREKKERFSLILESASTNQTSMYLCASSLRYEQYFGPGTRLTVT.

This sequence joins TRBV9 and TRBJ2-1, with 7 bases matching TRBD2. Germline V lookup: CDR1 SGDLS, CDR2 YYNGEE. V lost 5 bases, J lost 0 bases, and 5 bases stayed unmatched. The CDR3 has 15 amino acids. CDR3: CASSMGGSSYNEQFF. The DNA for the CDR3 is TGTGCCAGCAGTATGGGGGGGAGCTCCTACAATGAGCAGTTCTTC.

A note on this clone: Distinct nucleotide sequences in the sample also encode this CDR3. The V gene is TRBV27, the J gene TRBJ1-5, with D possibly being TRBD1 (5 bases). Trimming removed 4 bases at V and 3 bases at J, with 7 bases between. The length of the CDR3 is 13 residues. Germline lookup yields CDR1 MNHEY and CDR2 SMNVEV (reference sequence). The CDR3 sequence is CASSWGSNQPQHF. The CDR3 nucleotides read TGTGCCAGCAGTTGGGGCTCCAATCAGCCCCAGCATTTT.

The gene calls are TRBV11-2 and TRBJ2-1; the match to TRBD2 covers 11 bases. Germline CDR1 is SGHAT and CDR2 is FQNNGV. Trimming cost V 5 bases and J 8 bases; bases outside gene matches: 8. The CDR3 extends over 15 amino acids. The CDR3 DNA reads TGTGCCAGCAGCCTCCTAGCGGGAGGTATGGATGAGCAGTTCTTC. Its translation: CASSLLAGGMDEQFF.

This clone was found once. The CDR3, as DNA: TGTGCCAGCAGTGTAGACGGGACTAGCGGAAGCACAGATACGCAGTATTTT. This encodes CASSVDGTSGSTDTQYF. The chain employs TRBV4-2 and TRBJ2-3, with TRBD2 matching 11 bases. The V segment lost 6 bases and the J segment 0 bases; nucleotides outside the gene matches: 8. The CDR3 runs to 17 residues. Germline values: CDR1 LGHNA, CDR2 YNFKEQ.

CDR3 nucleotide sequence: TGTGCCAGCACCCACACCGGGGAGCTGTTTTTT. Translating gives CASTHTGELFF. The chain employs TRBV7-9 and TRBJ2-2; D is uncertain. This CDR3 is built from 11 residues. Trimming took 7 bases from V and 3 from J, leaving 3 bases between them. Germline CDR1 SEHNR, CDR2 FQNEAQ (reference sequence).

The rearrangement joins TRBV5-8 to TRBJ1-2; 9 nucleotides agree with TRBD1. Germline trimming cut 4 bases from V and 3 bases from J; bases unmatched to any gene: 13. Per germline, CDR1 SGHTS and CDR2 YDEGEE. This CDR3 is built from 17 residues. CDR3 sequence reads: CASSKRTGADLYYGYTF. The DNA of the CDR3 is TGTGCCAGCAGCAAACGGACAGGGGCCGATCTCTACTATGGCTACACCTTC.

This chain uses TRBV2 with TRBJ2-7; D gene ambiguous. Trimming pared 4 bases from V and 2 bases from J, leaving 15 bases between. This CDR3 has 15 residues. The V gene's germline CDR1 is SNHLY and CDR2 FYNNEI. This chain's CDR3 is CASSVKPVPTYEQYF. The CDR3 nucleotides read TGTGCCAGCAGTGTTAAACCCGTTCCGACCTACGAGCAGTACTTC.

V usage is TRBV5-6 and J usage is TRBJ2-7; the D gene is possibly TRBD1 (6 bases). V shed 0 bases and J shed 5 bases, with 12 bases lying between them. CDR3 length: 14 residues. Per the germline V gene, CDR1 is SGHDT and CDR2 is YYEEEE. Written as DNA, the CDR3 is TGTGCCAGCAGCTTGGTACAGGGAAGCCACGAGCAGTACTTC. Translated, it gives CASSLVQGSHEQYF.

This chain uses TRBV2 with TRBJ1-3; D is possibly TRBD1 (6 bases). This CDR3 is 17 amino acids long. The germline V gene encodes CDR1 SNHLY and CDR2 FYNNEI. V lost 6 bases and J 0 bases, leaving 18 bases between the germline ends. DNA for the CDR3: TGTGCCAGCAGGTTACAGGGAGGAGGCTTCTCTGGAAACACCATATATTTT. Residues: CASRLQGGGFSGNTIYF.

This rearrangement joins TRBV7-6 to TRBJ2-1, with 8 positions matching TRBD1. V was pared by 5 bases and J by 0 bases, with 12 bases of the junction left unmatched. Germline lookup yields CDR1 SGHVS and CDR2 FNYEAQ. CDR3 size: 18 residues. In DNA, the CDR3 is TGTGCCAGCAGCCCGGACTACAGACAGGGGCGCTCCTACAATGAGCAGTTCTTC. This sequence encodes CASSPDYRQGRSYNEQFF.

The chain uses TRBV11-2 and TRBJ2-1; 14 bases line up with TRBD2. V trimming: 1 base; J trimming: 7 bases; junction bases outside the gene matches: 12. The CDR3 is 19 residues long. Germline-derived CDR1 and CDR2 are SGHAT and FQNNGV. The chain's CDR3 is CASSLGLFDRLAGGNEQFF. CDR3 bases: TGTGCCAGCAGCTTAGGGCTCTTTGATCGACTAGCGGGAGGGAATGAGCAGTTCTTC.

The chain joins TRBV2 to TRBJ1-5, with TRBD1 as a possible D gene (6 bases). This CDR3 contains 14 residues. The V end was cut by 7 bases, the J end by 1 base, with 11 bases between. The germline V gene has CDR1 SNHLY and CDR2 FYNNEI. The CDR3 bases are TGTGCCAGCATGGGGGGCCTGAGCAATCAGCCCCAGCATTTT. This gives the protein CASMGGLSNQPQHF.

CDR3: CASSPPSSQTNINTEAFF. The DNA of the CDR3 is TGTGCCAGCAGCCCACCGTCGAGCCAGACAAATATTAACACTGAAGCTTTCTTT. The chain uses TRBV7-9 and TRBJ1-1; D is uncertain. Germline V gene lookup returns CDR1 SEHNR and CDR2 FQNEAQ (reference sequence). V gave up 5 bases and J gave up 2 bases, with 24 bases separating them. The CDR3 covers 18 residues.

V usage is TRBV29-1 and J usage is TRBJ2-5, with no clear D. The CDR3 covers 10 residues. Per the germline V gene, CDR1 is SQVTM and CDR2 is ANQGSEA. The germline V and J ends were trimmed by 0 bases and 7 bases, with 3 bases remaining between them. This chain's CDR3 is CSVEERTQYF. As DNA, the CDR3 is TGCAGCGTTGAAGAGAGGACCCAGTACTTC.

CDR3 region: CASSFAGRAQYF. The DNA of the CDR3 is TGTGCCAGCAGTTTTGCCGGGAGGGCTCAGTACTTC. V gene TRBV28 combines with J gene TRBJ2-4, with 8 bases that match TRBD2. With V trimmed by 3 bases and J by 12 bases, 4 bases remained unmatched. Germline V gives CDR1 MDHEN, CDR2 SYDVKM. This CDR3 region has 12 residues.

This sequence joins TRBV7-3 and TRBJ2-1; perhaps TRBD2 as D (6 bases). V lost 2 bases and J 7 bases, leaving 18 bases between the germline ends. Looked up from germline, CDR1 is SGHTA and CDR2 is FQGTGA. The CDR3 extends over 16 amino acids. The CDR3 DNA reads TGTGCCAGCAGCTTATCGGCGGGTCCGGCGGGAAATGAGCAGTTCTTC. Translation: CASSLSAGPAGNEQFF.

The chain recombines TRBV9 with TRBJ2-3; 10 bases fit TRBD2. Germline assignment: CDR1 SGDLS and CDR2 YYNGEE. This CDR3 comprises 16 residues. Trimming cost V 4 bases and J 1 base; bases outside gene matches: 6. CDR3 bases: TGTGCCAGCAGCACCCTAGCGGGAGAGGGCACAGATACGCAGTATTTT. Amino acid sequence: CASSTLAGEGTDTQYF.

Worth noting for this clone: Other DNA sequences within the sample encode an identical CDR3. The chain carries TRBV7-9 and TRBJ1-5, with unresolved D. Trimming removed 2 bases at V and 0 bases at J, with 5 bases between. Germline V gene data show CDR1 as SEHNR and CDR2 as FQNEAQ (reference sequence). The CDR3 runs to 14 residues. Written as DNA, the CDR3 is TGTGCCAGCAGCTTAACGGATAGCAATCAGCCCCAGCATTTT. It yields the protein CASSLTDSNQPQHF.

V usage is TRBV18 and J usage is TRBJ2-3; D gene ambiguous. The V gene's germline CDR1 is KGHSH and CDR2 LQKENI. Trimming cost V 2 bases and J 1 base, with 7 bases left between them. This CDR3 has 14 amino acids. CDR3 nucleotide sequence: TGTGCCAGCTCACCAGGGGAAGGCACAGATACGCAGTATTTT. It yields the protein CASSPGEGTDTQYF.